This TCR beta chain was identified in a study of PD-1 blockade in classical Hodgkin lymphoma. As for the study in general: It was nivolumab at 3 mg/kg, given intravenously every 2 weeks, that patients received.

There was relapse after autologous stem cell transplantation in every patient, and there was variation in brentuximab vedotin exposure. Best responses were complete response, partial response or progressive disease. Study-wide points: Patients with a complete response exhibited baseline diversity comparable to newly diagnosed patients. TCR diversity rose significantly by C4D1 in CD4+ but not CD8+ cells.

About this clone: Antigen: not known.

J was trimmed by 6 bases and V by 6 bases; bases with no gene match: 11. This CDR3 contains 16 residues. Germline V gives CDR1 SGHVS, CDR2 FNYEAQ. The data were produced by immunoSEQ multiplex PCR, yet TCRdb's version contains in-frame clones alone and is incomplete. This sample yields approximately 26,000 clones, of which approximately 69% are seen a single time; 3.3% belongs to the top ten. This TCR derives from a human donor with classical Hodgkin lymphoma. V usage is TRBV7-6 and J usage is TRBJ1-4; 9 positions match TRBD1. Material: peripheral blood mononuclear cells (PBMCs), obtained at baseline. The CDR3 DNA sequence: TGTGCCAGCAGTCCACTCCCGGGACAGGGTCATGAAAAACTGTTTTTT. Translation gives CASSPLPGQGHEKLFF.